These T cell receptor beta chains were read from a single sample in a study of CD8 T cells in ankylosing spondylitis. TCRdb re-analysed the 5' RACE reads in MiXCR, keeping a single row per CDR3 protein. The sample records tens of thousands of distinct CDR3 sequences, around 8.3% being singletons. The specimen was blood, either unsorted or a sorted T cell fraction (not recorded which). The receptors originated from a male donor with ankylosing spondylitis. Both conserved end residues are part of each CDR3. A D gene is named only where the DNA matches it firmly. Clone size appears in some rows only: once, few, many, or a class for an expanded clone.

clone size	V gene	J gene	D gene	CDR3 protein	CDR3 DNA
many	TRBV21-1	TRBJ2-4	-	CATENRVPTELAKNIQYF	TGTGCCACGGAGAACAGGGTTCCCACCGAGCTAGCCAAAAACATTCAGTACTTC
-	TRBV30	TRBJ1-6	-	CAWSEDPNSPLHF	TGTGCCTGGAGTGAGGACCCTAATTCACCCCTCCACTTT
few	TRBV25-1	TRBJ1-2	-	CASSRYAGQTNGYTF	TGTGCCAGCAGTAGGTACGCGGGACAAACTAACGGCTACACCTTC
few	TRBV27	TRBJ2-1	TRBD2	CASSLFAGEGYNEQFF	TGTGCCAGCAGTTTATTTGCGGGAGAGGGGTACAATGAGCAGTTCTTC
few	TRBV12-3/TRBV12-4	TRBJ2-1	TRBD1	CASSSGTGDEQFF	TGTGCCAGCAGTTCCGGGACAGGGGATGAGCAGTTCTTC
-	TRBV7-9	TRBJ2-1	-	CASSLSEVSRDEQFF	TGTGCCAGCAGCCTCTCGGAGGTCAGTCGCGATGAGCAGTTCTTC
-	TRBV27	TRBJ1-2	-	CASSFSLGISDGYTF	TGTGCCAGCAGTTTCTCCTTGGGGATTAGTGATGGCTACACCTTC
few	TRBV5-1	TRBJ2-1	-	CASSFLSQDNEQFF	TGCGCCAGCAGCTTCCTATCACAGGACAATGAGCAGTTCTTC
-	TRBV3-1	TRBJ1-2	-	CASSQGGTNYGYTF	TGTGCCAGCAGCCAAGGCGGCACTAACTATGGCTACACCTTC
-	TRBV20-1	TRBJ1-1	-	CSARDTEAFF	TGCAGTGCTCGGGACACTGAAGCTTTCTTT
many	TRBV9	TRBJ2-2	TRBD2	CASSVVAGGHTGELFF	TGTGCCAGCAGCGTGGTAGCGGGAGGCCACACCGGGGAGCTGTTTTTT
few	TRBV20-1	TRBJ2-7	-	CSGSKGVAYEQYF	TGCAGTGGAAGTAAGGGGGTAGCCTACGAGCAGTACTTC
-	TRBV6-1	TRBJ2-7	TRBD2	CASTTSGSRGYEQYF	TGTGCCAGCACGACTAGCGGGAGCCGGGGCTACGAGCAGTACTTC
many	TRBV7-9	TRBJ2-1	TRBD2	CASSLDWLAGYNEQFF	TGTGCCAGCAGCTTAGATTGGCTAGCGGGGTACAATGAGCAGTTCTTC
few	TRBV7-9	TRBJ1-2	TRBD1	CASSFTDRGGYQGYTF	TGTGCCAGCAGCTTTACGGACAGGGGAGGTTATCAGGGCTACACCTTC
few	TRBV7-8	TRBJ2-1	-	CASTPLAGNNEQFF	TGTGCCAGCACCCCCCTGGCGGGGAACAATGAGCAGTTCTTC
-	TRBV20-1	TRBJ2-1	TRBD1	CSARAIGQGSNEQFF	TGCAGTGCTAGAGCAATAGGACAGGGGTCTAATGAGCAGTTCTTC
-	TRBV27	TRBJ2-7	-	CASSSLPSSSSYEQYF	TGTGCCAGCAGTTCCTTGCCCAGTTCAAGCTCCTACGAGCAGTACTTC
many	TRBV18	TRBJ2-3	TRBD2	CASSLANGSGGRTDTQYF	TGTGCCAGCTCACTCGCCAATGGTAGCGGGGGACGGACAGATACGCAGTATTTT
many	TRBV12-3/TRBV12-4	TRBJ2-3	TRBD2	CASSLPSGRLDTQYF	TGTGCCAGCAGTTTACCTAGCGGGAGGTTAGATACGCAGTATTTT
-	TRBV9	TRBJ1-4	-	CASSVGGGDEKLFF	TGTGCCAGCAGCGTAGGTGGAGGGGATGAAAAACTGTTTTTT
many	TRBV6-1	TRBJ2-1	-	CASSTGLTDNEQFF	TGTGCCAGCAGTACCGGACTGACCGACAATGAGCAGTTCTTC
few	TRBV7-6	TRBJ2-3	-	CASSLVRQGGADTQYF	TGTGCCAGCAGCTTAGTTCGACAGGGAGGGGCAGATACGCAGTATTTT
few	TRBV12-3/TRBV12-4	TRBJ1-1	TRBD1	CASSLTSRGPDTEAFF	TGTGCCAGCAGTTTAACCTCCAGGGGGCCGGACACTGAAGCTTTCTTT
few	TRBV9	TRBJ2-1	-	CASSVGGADNEQFF	TGTGCCAGCAGCGTAGGGGGAGCGGACAATGAGCAGTTCTTC
-	TRBV27	TRBJ2-2	-	CASSVAPGELFF	TGTGCCAGCAGTGTGGCCCCGGGGGAGCTGTTTTTT
-	TRBV20-1	TRBJ1-1	-	CSAREQMNTEAFF	TGCAGTGCTAGAGAACAGATGAACACTGAAGCTTTCTTT
many	TRBV7-9	TRBJ2-7	-	CASSEGGEYEQYF	TGTGCCAGCAGCGAGGGGGGGGAATACGAGCAGTACTTC
few	TRBV28	TRBJ2-7	TRBD1	CASTEQPDRGYEQYF	TGTGCCAGCACCGAGCAACCGGACAGGGGTTACGAGCAGTACTTC
many	TRBV5-5	TRBJ2-1	-	CASSWANNEQFF	TGTGCCAGCAGCTGGGCCAACAATGAGCAGTTCTTC
few	TRBV7-9	TRBJ2-7	-	CASSSGTAAYEQYF	TGTGCCAGCAGCTCCGGGACTGCCGCCTACGAGCAGTACTTC
few	TRBV12-3/TRBV12-4	TRBJ2-1	-	CASSFGAGSSYNEQFF	TGTGCCAGCAGTTTCGGGGCGGGGAGCTCCTACAATGAGCAGTTCTTC
few	TRBV7-8	TRBJ1-3	TRBD1	CASSLKTGASGNTIYF	TGTGCCAGCAGCCTGAAAACAGGGGCTAGCGGAAACACCATATATTTT
-	TRBV20-1	TRBJ2-7	-	CSAPDRDSTEWQYF	TGCAGTGCCCCCGACAGGGACTCCACCGAGTGGCAGTACTTC
few	TRBV29-1	TRBJ2-5	TRBD1	CSVEDGDRGLGTQYF	TGCAGCGTTGAAGATGGAGACAGGGGGCTTGGGACCCAGTACTTC
few	TRBV7-9	TRBJ2-7	TRBD2	CASSPKIPLAGGYEQYF	TGTGCCAGCAGCCCGAAGATCCCACTAGCGGGAGGTTACGAGCAGTACTTC
many	TRBV29-1	TRBJ1-1	-	CSVNLMNTEAFF	TGCAGCGTAAATCTAATGAACACTGAAGCTTTCTTT
-	TRBV3-1	TRBJ2-1	-	CACCFGHEQFF	TGTGCCTGCTGTTTTGGGCATGAGCAGTTCTTC
few	TRBV4-1	TRBJ2-1	TRBD2	CASSQDASGSGYEQFF	TGCGCCAGCAGCCAAGATGCTAGCGGGAGTGGGTATGAGCAGTTCTTC
few	TRBV29-1	TRBJ2-2	-	CSVGLTGELFF	TGCAGCGTTGGCCTTACCGGGGAGCTGTTTTTT
many	TRBV11-1	TRBJ2-7	TRBD1	CASSLWTGAYEQYF	TGTGCCAGCAGCTTGTGGACAGGGGCCTACGAGCAGTACTTC
few	TRBV7-6	TRBJ2-7	TRBD2	CATARRTSGSDRDEQYF	TGTGCCACGGCCCGAAGGACTAGCGGGAGTGATAGAGACGAGCAGTACTTC
many	TRBV7-9	TRBJ2-7	-	CASSSKLYEQYF	TGTGCCAGCAGCTCGAAACTCTACGAGCAGTACTTC
many	TRBV29-1	TRBJ2-7	TRBD2	CSVGGGLAGGYEQYF	TGCAGCGTTGGGGGGGGCCTAGCGGGAGGCTACGAGCAGTACTTC
many	TRBV7-8	TRBJ2-1	-	CASSLGIGHLNEQFF	TGTGCCAGCAGCTTAGGAATTGGGCACCTTAATGAGCAGTTCTTC
-	TRBV7-6	TRBJ2-1	TRBD2	CASSASIAGGFNNEQFF	TGTGCCAGCAGCGCCTCCATAGCGGGAGGGTTTAACAATGAGCAGTTCTTC
few	TRBV2	TRBJ2-3	-	CASIRGGTQYF	TGTGCCAGCATTAGGGGTGGTACGCAGTATTTT
many	TRBV12-3/TRBV12-4	TRBJ1-1	-	CASSLDRTDAFF	TGTGCCAGCAGTTTAGACAGGACGGATGCTTTCTTT
few	TRBV19	TRBJ1-1	-	CASSIDHTGREAFF	TGTGCCAGTAGTATAGATCATACCGGGCGTGAAGCTTTCTTT
few	TRBV12-3/TRBV12-4	TRBJ2-1	-	CASSLGSLVNEQFF	TGTGCCAGCAGTTTAGGGTCGTTAGTCAATGAGCAGTTCTTC
few	TRBV14	TRBJ2-1	-	CASSQNYNEQFF	TGTGCCAGCAGCCAAAACTACAATGAGCAGTTCTTC
few	TRBV6-1	TRBJ1-2	-	CASSEAADAGGYTF	TGTGCCAGCAGTGAAGCCGCCGACGCGGGAGGCTACACCTTC
many	TRBV7-8	TRBJ1-5	-	CASSLSTGRHQPQHF	TGTGCCAGCAGCCTATCCACAGGGAGACATCAGCCCCAGCATTTT